Listed here is a single T cell receptor (beta chain). The data originate from a study of blood T cell repertoires in COVID-19. Sequenced by immunoSEQ multiplex PCR; TCRdb stores in-frame clones only, minus some. This table has about 330,000 clones, nearly 90% appearing once. In germline, CDR1 is MNHEY, CDR2 SMNVEV (reference sequence). Trimming at V came to 5 bases and at J to 0 bases, leaving 7 bases not matched to a gene. The CDR3 contains 16 residues. Sequencing was done on a sample of PBMCs or T cells enriched from blood (not recorded which). The receptor was isolated from a woman in her 30s who had recovered from COVID-19. This chain links TRBV27 with TRBJ1-3; 7 bases are shared with TRBD1. The CDR3 spells CASSGIDRDSGNTIYF. The CDR3 DNA reads as TGTGCCAGCAGTGGGATCGACAGGGACTCTGGAAACACCATATATTTT.